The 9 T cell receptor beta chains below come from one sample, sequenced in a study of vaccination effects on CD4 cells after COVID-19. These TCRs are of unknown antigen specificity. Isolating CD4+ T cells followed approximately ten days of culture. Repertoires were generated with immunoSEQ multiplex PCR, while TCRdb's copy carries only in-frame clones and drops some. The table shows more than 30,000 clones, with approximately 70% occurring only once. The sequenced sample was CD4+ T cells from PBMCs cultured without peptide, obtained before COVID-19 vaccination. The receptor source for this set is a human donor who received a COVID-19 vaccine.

CDR3 nucleotides: TGTGCCAGCAGTGAAATAAGCTGGGCGGGGACCCAGTACTTC. Its protein product is CASSEISWAGTQYF. The V call is TRBV25-1, the J call TRBJ2-5, with D maybe TRBD2 (5 bases). V lost 2 bases to trimming and J lost 7 bases, with 14 bases between them. CDR1 is MGHDK, CDR2 SYGVNS, per germline. CDR3 size: 14 residues.

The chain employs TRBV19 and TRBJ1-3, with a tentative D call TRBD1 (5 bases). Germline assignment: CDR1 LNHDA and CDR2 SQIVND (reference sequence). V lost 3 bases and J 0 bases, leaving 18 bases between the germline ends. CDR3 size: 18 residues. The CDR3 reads CASSMFWGRVSSGNTIYF. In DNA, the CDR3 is TGTGCCAGTAGTATGTTCTGGGGCAGGGTGAGCTCTGGAAACACCATATATTTT.

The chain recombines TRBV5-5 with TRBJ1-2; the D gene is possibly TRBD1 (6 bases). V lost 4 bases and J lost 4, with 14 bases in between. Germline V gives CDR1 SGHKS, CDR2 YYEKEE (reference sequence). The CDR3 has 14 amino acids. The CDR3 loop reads CASSPTDSFYGYTF. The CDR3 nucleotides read TGTGCCAGCAGCCCGACGGACAGCTTCTATGGCTACACCTTC.

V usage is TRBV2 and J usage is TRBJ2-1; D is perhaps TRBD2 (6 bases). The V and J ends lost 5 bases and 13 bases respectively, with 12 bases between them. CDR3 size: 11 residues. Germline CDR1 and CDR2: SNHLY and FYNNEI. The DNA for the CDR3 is TGTGCCAGCAGTACTGGACTACGACAGTTCTTC. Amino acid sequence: CASSTGLRQFF.

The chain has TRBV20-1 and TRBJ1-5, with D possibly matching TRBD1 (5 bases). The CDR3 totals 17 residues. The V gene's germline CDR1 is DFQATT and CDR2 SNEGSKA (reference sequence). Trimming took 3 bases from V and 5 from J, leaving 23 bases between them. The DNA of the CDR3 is TGCAGTGCTAGTCCAGACCAGGGAAATCTATGGGATCAGCCCCAGCATTTT. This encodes CSASPDQGNLWDQPQHF.

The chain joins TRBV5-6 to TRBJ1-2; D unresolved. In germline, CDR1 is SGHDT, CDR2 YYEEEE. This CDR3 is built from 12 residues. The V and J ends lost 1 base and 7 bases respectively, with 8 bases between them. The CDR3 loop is CASSLWRSGYTF. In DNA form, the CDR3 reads TGTGCCAGCAGCTTGTGGCGTTCTGGCTACACCTTC.

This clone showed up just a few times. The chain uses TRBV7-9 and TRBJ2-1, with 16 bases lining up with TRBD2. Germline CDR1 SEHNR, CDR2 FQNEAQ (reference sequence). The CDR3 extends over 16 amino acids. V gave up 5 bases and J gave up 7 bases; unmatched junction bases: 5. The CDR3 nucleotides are TGTGCCAGCAGCAGGGGACTAGCGGGAGGGTGGAATGAGCAGTTCTTC. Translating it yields CASSRGLAGGWNEQFF.

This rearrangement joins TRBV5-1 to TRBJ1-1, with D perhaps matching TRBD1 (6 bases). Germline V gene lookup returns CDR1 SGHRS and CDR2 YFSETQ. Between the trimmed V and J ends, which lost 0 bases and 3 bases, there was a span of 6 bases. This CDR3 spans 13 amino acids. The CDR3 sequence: CASSLGQDTEAFF. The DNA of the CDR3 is TGCGCCAGCAGCTTGGGACAGGACACTGAAGCTTTCTTT.

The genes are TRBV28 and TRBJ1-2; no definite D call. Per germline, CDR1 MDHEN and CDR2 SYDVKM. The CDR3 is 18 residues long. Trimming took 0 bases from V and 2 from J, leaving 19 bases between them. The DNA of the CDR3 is TGTGCCAGCAGTTTATGGGGTGGTATAGGGATAATGAACTATGGCTACACCTTC. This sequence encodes CASSLWGGIGIMNYGYTF.